The present entry profiles one TCR beta chain with its context. Its cognate antigen is unknown. These data belong to a study of T-cell memory formation after mild COVID-19. The TCR alpha and TCR beta cDNA libraries, bearing sample barcodes and UMIs, were generated by 5'RACE using constant-segment primers. TCRdb analysed the 5' RACE reads with MiXCR anew, one entry per CDR3 protein. This sample has around 250,000 distinct CDR3 sequences, with around 15% found just once. The length of the CDR3 is 16 residues. CDR1 and CDR2 from the germline V gene are MRHNA and SNTAGT. The junction had 7 bases not matched to a gene; V was cut back by 2 bases and J by 2 bases. General study results and limits: Most CD4+ clones that shrank were in CM and EM, while CD8+ ones turned up in EMRA. Second-wave clones with a day 37 peak had unconfirmed SARS-CoV-2 specificity.

The sequencing input was PBMCs or a T cell subset sorted from them (not recorded which). The chain couples TRBV6-4 to TRBJ1-1, with TRBD1 identical over 8 bases. The receptor's source is a man in his late teens or twenties who had mild COVID-19 (a few samples of this study predate the infection). Cell type and time point are not known. The CDR3 region is CASSDPRQGPNTEAFF. For the CDR3, the DNA is TGTGCCAGCAGTGACCCCCGACAGGGGCCAAACACTGAAGCTTTCTTT.